This T cell receptor (beta chain) is from a study of T cells in women clearing cervical HPV infection. The overall study: Donors had HPV16-related CIN3 or worse; 2 had invasive cancer. No precancer developed; the control's incident HPV16 infection cleared within 12 months. Findings of the study overall: Richness differences could reflect unmeasured T-cell content per sample. CIN3+ cases had significantly higher TCR repertoire richness than controls, but evenness did not differ.

Sequenced by immunoSEQ multiplex PCR; TCRdb stores in-frame clones only, minus some. Seen in this sample are around 18,000 clones; the ten most common clones hold over 9.5%. A remark on this clone: What it binds is unknown. The CDR3 extends 3 residues past the end of the read, so its final part is completed from the germline J gene.

V was shortened by 4 bases and J by 4 bases, with 13 bases between the two germline ends. The CDR3 spans 15 residues. CDR1 and CDR2 (germline): SSHAT, FNYEAQ (reference sequence). V and J are TRBV7-7 and TRBJ1-4, with a possible D match to TRBD1 (5 bases). This TCR was sampled from a woman aged 18 to 75 with a cervical HPV16 infection that either progressed to CIN3+ or cleared (not recorded which). Sequencing was done on a sample of blood buffy coat. The CDR3 here is CASSSTSGNNEKLFF. The sequenced part of the CDR3 DNA is TGTGCCAGCAGCTCTACTTCAGGGAATAATGAAAAA.